These 20 T cell receptor beta chains came from one sample sequenced in a study of beta chain features in type 1 diabetes. Overall study findings and caveats: Researchers report that Type 1 diabetes patients had moderately but significantly shorter TCRB CDR3s across all four CD4+ subsets.

Their recognized antigens are unknown. The study reverse transcribed the entire isolated RNA, so it sequenced expressed TCRB transcripts. Assay used: immunoSEQ multiplex PCR; TCRdb lists only in-frame clones, some missing. The data hold around 20,000 clones, with 69% observed a single time. Material: Tregs from blood. These receptors were obtained from a man in his late teens or twenties with type 1 diabetes.

This clone was seen a handful of times. The chain is built from TRBV5-1 and TRBJ2-6, with D unclear. The V and J ends lost 1 base and 2 bases respectively, with 7 bases between them. The germline CDR1 and CDR2 sequences are SGHRS and YFSETQ. The CDR3 loop spans 15 amino acids. The CDR3 sequence is CASSLFQAGANVLTF. CDR3 DNA: TGCGCCAGCAGCTTGTTCCAGGCTGGGGCCAACGTCCTGACTTTC.

This clone was picked up one time. This chain uses TRBV7-2 with TRBJ2-1; D may be TRBD1 (6 bases). The CDR3 runs to 12 residues. Germline loops: CDR1 SGHTA, CDR2 FQGNSA. V was cut by 8 bases and J by 10 bases, with 15 bases left in between. CDR3 nucleotide sequence: TGTGCCAGCCGACGAGGGGGTTGGGAGCAGTTCTTC. Translated: CASRRGGWEQFF.

The gene calls are TRBV6-6 and TRBJ1-5; no clear D. The germline CDR1 and CDR2 sequences are MNHNY and SVGAGI (reference sequence). V lost 6 bases and J lost 4, with 16 bases in between. The CDR3 length is 15 residues. This chain's CDR3 is CASRFNTAPNQPQHF. For the CDR3, the DNA is TGTGCCAGCAGATTTAACACAGCCCCTAATCAGCCCCAGCATTTT.

This clone was counted between two and nine times. The V call is TRBV5-4, the J call TRBJ2-1; tentative D call: TRBD2 (6 bases). The germline gives CDR1 SGHNT, CDR2 YYREEE (reference sequence). CDR3 length: 13 amino acids. Trimming shortened V by 0 bases and J by 8 bases, and 9 bases separated the two germline ends. The DNA for the CDR3 is TGTGCCAGCAGCTTGGCCAGGGAGGATGAGCAGTTCTTC. It yields the protein CASSLAREDEQFF.

This clone was seen only a few times. The chain uses TRBV29-1 and TRBJ1-2, with a tentative D call TRBD1 (6 bases). CDR3 size: 14 residues. Trimming took 6 bases from V and 0 from J, leaving 14 bases between them. Germline assignment: CDR1 SQVTM and CDR2 ANQGSEA. The CDR3 loop is CSVLPRQANYGYTF. The CDR3 DNA reads as TGCAGCGTCCTACCTCGACAGGCTAACTATGGCTACACCTTC. The full variable domain, in which reference TRBV29-1 and TRBJ1-2 provide the parts outside the CDR3, is SAVISQKPSRDICQRGTSLTIQCQVDSQVTMMFWYRQQPGQSLTLIATANQGSEATYESGFVIDKFPISRPNLTFSTLTVSNMSPEDSSIYLCSVLPRQANYGYTFGSGTRLTVV.

CDR3 loop: CASSEGQADTYEQYF. In nucleotides, the CDR3 is TGTGCCAGCAGTGAAGGACAGGCGGACACCTACGAGCAGTACTTC. V is TRBV2 and J is TRBJ2-7; weak D call: TRBD1 (6 bases). This CDR3 region has 15 residues. Trimming shortened V by 1 base and J by 2 bases, and 12 bases separated the two germline ends. Germline loops: CDR1 SNHLY, CDR2 FYNNEI.

The gene calls are TRBV28 and TRBJ2-7; 7 bases fit TRBD1. Germline CDR1 and CDR2: MDHEN and SYDVKM. Trimming took 5 bases from V and 2 from J; bases not matched to a gene: 6. The CDR3 has 14 amino acids. The CDR3: CASSRQGLTYEQYF. The DNA for the CDR3 is TGTGCCAGCAGTCGACAGGGATTAACCTACGAGCAGTACTTC.

A remark on this clone: Other DNA sequences from this sample encode an identical CDR3 as well. The genes are TRBV11-2 and TRBJ1-1; 7 nucleotides align to TRBD1. V dropped 3 bases and J dropped 4; count of bases not matched to a gene: 5. The CDR3 has 14 residues. Germline values: CDR1 SGHAT, CDR2 FQNNGV. CDR3 sequence reads: CASSFQTGSTEAFF. DNA for the CDR3: TGTGCCAGCAGCTTTCAGACAGGGAGCACTGAAGCTTTCTTT.

The V gene is TRBV14, the J gene TRBJ2-5, with a possible D match to TRBD1 (6 bases). The end of the DNA aligns better with TRBJ2-7, so the J call may be wrong. Germline-derived CDR1 and CDR2 are SGHDN and FVKESK. The CDR3 extends over 15 amino acids. The CDR3 sequence is CASSQVGTSIYEQYF. The CDR3 nucleotides read TGTGCCAGCAGCCAAGTCGGGACAAGCATCTACGAGCAGTACTTC.

This chain connects TRBV18 to TRBJ1-1; 7 bases map to TRBD1. V dropped 3 bases and J dropped 3; count of bases not matched to a gene: 4. The germline V gene encodes CDR1 KGHSH and CDR2 LQKENI. The CDR3 consists of 14 residues. CDR3 nucleotide sequence: TGTGCCAGCTCACCGGCCGGGACAGACACTGAAGCTTTCTTT. Protein sequence: CASSPAGTDTEAFF.

The chain uses TRBV28 and TRBJ1-5; D perhaps matches TRBD1 (5 bases). Per the germline V gene, CDR1 is MDHEN and CDR2 is SYDVKM. Deletions cut 5 bases from V and 4 bases from J, with 18 bases between. The CDR3 has 16 residues. CDR3 sequence: CASSKRRGMINQPQHF. The CDR3 region has the DNA TGTGCCAGCAGTAAGCGGAGGGGTATGATAAATCAGCCCCAGCATTTT.

The chain is built from TRBV10-1 and TRBJ2-2; 7 nucleotides line up with TRBD2. J gave up 7 bases and V 8 bases, and 10 bases lay outside the gene matches. The CDR3 length is 14 residues. The germline gives CDR1 WNHNN, CDR2 SYGVQD (reference sequence). This chain's CDR3 is CASGGGEAIGELFF. CDR3 bases: TGCGCCAGCGGGGGGGGAGAGGCGATCGGGGAGCTGTTTTTT.

This clone was seen only once. The V and J genes are TRBV2 and TRBJ2-7; 8 bases line up with TRBD1. The CDR3 loop spans 13 amino acids. The V gene end was trimmed by 6 bases and the J gene end by 4 bases; junction bases not matched to a gene: 5. Germline CDR1 is SNHLY and CDR2 is FYNNEI. The chain's CDR3 is CASRRQGRYEQYF. DNA for the CDR3: TGTGCCAGCAGGCGACAGGGGCGGTACGAGCAGTACTTC.

This clone was seen just once. This chain connects TRBV2 to TRBJ2-3, with D maybe TRBD2 (6 bases). Germline V gives CDR1 SNHLY, CDR2 FYNNEI. The CDR3 is 15 residues long. The V end lost 3 bases, the J end lost 2 bases, and 12 bases lay between the germline ends. In nucleotides, the CDR3 is TGTGCCAGCAGTGACGGCGGGGCGGTCACAGATACGCAGTATTTT. Translating gives CASSDGGAVTDTQYF. The variable domain in full, with the rest retrieved from reference TRBV2 and TRBJ2-3, is EPEVTQTPSHQVTQMGQEVILRCVPISNHLYFYWYRQILGQKVEFLVSFYNNEISEKSEIFDDQFSVERPDGSNFTLKIRSTKLEDSAMYFCASSDGGAVTDTQYFGPGTRLTVL.

The J gene is TRBJ1-1, the V gene TRBV7-9; D possibly corresponds to TRBD1 (6 bases). V shed 4 bases and J shed 8 bases, with 26 bases lying between them. This CDR3 is 17 amino acids long. Germline lookup yields CDR1 SEHNR and CDR2 FQNEAQ (reference sequence). CDR3: CASSSERMRGARGEAFF. The CDR3 DNA is TGTGCCAGCAGCTCGGAAAGAATGCGGGGGGCGCGTGGGGAAGCTTTCTTT.

There are a few counts of this clone. J is TRBJ1-2 and V is TRBV15; tentatively, D is TRBD1 (6 bases). V lost 11 bases and J lost 5, with 30 bases in between. From germline, CDR1 is LNHNV and CDR2 YYDKDF (reference sequence). The CDR3 length is 17 residues. Here the CDR3 DNA reads TGTGCCTCTCACCCTGGACAGCTAACAACACACTATTATGGCTACACCTTC. Translation gives CASHPGQLTTHYYGYTF.

The chain uses TRBV29-1 and TRBJ1-1; maybe TRBD1 (5 bases). CDR3 size: 13 residues. V was cut by 6 bases and J by 1 base, with 12 bases left in between. CDR1 is SQVTM and CDR2 is ANQGSEA in the germline V gene. The CDR3 region has the DNA TGCAGCGTCCGGGGGTTTGGGAACACTGAAGCTTTCTTT. It codes for CSVRGFGNTEAFF.

The V call is TRBV5-1, the J call TRBJ2-2; D is perhaps TRBD1 (6 bases). This CDR3 has 14 amino acids. V was shortened by 5 bases and J by 2 bases, with 10 bases between the two germline ends. The germline gives CDR1 SGHRS, CDR2 YFSETQ. In DNA, the CDR3 is TGCGCCAGCAGTACAGGGATCAACACCGGGGAGCTGTTTTTT. It specifies CASSTGINTGELFF.

V gene TRBV11-2 combines with J gene TRBJ2-7; tentatively, D is TRBD1 (6 bases). CDR3 length equals 17 residues. V was pared by 3 bases and J by 6 bases, with 24 bases between. The germline V gene encodes CDR1 SGHAT and CDR2 FQNNGV. The CDR3 DNA reads TGTGCCAGCAGCTTTGGGGCCCACAGGGAGACGCTGGGCGAGCAGTACTTC. Translation gives CASSFGAHRETLGEQYF.

The rearrangement uses TRBV29-1 and TRBJ1-4; 9 bases match TRBD1. The J segment lost 6 bases and the V segment lost 7 bases, leaving 6 bases of the junction unmatched. CDR1 is SQVTM and CDR2 is ANQGSEA in the germline V gene. The CDR3 has 13 residues. This chain's CDR3 is CSAIQGADEKLFF. The CDR3 DNA reads TGCAGCGCCATACAGGGGGCTGATGAAAAACTGTTTTTT.